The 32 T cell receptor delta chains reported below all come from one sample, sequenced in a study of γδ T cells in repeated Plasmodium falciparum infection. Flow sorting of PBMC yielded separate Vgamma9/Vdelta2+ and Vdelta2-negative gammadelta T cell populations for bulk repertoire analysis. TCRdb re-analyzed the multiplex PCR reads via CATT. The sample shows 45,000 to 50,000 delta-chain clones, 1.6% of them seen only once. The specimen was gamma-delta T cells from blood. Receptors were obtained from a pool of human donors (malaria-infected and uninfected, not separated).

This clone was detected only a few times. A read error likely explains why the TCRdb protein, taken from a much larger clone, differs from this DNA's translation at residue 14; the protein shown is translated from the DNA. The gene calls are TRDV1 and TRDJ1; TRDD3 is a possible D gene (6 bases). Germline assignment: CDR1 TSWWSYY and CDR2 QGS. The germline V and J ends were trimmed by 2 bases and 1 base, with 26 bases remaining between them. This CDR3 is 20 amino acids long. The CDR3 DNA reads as TGTGCTCTTGGGGAATCGAAATCCCGCTCGCCTGGGGAGTGCACCGATAAACTCATCTTT. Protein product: CALGESKSRSPGECTDKLIF.

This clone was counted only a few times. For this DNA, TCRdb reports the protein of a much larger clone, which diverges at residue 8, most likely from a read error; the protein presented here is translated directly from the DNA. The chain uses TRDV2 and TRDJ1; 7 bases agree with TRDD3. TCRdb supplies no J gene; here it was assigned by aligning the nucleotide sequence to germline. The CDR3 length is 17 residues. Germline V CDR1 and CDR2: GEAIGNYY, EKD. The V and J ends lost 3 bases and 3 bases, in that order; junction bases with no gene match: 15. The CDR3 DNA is TGTGCCTGTGACTTACTGGGGAATAACGTAAATGCCGATAAACTCATCTTT. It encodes CACDLLGNNVNADKLIF.

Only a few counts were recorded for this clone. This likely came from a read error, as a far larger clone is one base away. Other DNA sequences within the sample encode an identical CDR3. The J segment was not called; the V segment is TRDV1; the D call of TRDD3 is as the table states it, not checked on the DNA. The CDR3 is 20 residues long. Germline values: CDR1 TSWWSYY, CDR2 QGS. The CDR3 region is CALGSLLRVLGVPEADKLIF. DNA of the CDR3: TGTGCTCTTGGATCCCTCCTGCGGGTACTGGGGGTCCCTGAGGCCGATAAACTGATCTTT.

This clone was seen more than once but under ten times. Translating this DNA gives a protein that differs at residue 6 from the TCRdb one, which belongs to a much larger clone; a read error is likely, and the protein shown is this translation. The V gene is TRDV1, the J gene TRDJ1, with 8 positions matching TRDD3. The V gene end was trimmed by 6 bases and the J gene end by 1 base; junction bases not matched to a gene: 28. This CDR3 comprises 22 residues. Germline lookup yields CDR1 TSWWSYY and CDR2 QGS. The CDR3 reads CALGVDPPSDDQCGIRTDKLIF. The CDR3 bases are TGTGCTCTTGGTGTAGACCCGCCTTCCGACGACCAATGTGGGATACGCACCGATAAACTCATCTTT.

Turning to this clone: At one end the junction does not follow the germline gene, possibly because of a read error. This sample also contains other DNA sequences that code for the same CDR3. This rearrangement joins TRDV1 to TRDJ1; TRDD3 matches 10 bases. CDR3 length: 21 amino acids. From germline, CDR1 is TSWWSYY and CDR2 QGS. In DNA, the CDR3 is TGTGCTCTCGGGGAATTTCCCTATAATCACGTGGGGGATACTCGTATCGGGGGACTCATCTTT. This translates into CALGEFPYNHVGDTRIGGLIF.

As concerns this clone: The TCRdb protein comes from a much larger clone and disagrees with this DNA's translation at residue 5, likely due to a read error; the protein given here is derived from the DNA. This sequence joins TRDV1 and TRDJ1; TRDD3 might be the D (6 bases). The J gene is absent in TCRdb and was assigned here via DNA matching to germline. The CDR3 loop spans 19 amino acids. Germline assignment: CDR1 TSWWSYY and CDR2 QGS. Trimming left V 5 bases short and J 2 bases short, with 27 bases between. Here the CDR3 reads CALGLRKGPWDIKTDKLIF. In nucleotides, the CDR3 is TGTGCTCTTGGGCTCCGTAAGGGTCCCTGGGATATTAAGACCGATAAACTCATCTTT.

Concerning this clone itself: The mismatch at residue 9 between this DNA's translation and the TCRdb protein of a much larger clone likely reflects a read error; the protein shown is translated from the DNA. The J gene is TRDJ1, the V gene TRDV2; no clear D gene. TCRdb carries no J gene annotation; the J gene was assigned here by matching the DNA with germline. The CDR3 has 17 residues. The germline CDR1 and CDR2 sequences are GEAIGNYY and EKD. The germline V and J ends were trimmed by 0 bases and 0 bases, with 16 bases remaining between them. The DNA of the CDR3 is TGTGCCTGTGACACCGTCTCCGGGACACGAAACACCGATAAACTCATCTTT. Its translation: CACDTVSGTRNTDKLIF.

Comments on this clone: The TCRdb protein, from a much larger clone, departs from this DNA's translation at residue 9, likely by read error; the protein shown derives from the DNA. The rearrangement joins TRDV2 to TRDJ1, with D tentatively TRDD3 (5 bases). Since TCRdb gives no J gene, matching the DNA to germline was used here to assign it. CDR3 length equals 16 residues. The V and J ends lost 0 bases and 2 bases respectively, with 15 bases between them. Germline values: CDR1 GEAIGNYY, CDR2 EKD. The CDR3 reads CACDTVHLRDTDKLIF. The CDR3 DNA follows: TGTGCCTGTGACACCGTGCATTTGAGGGATACCGATAAACTCATCTTT.

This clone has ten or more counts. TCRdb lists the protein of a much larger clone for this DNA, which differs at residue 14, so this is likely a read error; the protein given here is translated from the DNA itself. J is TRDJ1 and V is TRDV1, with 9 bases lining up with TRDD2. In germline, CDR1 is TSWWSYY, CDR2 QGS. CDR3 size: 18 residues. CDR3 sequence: CALGNLPTKSTYTYKLIF. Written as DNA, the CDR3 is TGTGCTCTTGGGAACCTTCCTACGAAGTCTACGTACACCTATAAACTCATCTTT.

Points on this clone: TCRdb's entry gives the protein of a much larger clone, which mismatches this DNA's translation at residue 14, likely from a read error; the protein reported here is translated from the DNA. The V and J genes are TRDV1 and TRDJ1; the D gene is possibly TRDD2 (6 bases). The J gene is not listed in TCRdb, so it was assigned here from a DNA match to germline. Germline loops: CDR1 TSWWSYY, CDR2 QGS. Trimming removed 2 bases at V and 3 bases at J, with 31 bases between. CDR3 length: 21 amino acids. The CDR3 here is CALGEADRPFHCTEGSDKLIF. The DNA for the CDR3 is TGTGCTCTTGGGGAAGCCGACCGGCCCTTCCATTGTACTGAGGGATCCGATAAACTCATCTTT.

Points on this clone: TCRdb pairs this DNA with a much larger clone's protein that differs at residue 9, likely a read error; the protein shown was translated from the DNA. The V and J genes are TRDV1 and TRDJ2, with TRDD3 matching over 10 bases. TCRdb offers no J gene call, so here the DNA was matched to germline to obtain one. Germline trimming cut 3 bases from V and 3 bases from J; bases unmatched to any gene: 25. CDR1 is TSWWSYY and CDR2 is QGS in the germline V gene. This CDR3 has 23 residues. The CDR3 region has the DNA TGTGCTCTTGGGGAGATACTTCCTAGCAGGGGTGGGGGATACAATTCTATGACAGCACAACTCTTCTTT. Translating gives CALGEILPSRGGGYNSMTAQLFF.

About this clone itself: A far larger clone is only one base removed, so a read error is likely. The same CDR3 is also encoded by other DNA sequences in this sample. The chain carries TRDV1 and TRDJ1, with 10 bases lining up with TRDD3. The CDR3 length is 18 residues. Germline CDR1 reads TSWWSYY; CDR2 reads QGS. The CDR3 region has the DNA TGTGCCCTTGGGGAAGGCCTTGTTGGGGGATACATGACCGATAAACTCATCTTT. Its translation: CALGEGLVGGYMTDKLIF.

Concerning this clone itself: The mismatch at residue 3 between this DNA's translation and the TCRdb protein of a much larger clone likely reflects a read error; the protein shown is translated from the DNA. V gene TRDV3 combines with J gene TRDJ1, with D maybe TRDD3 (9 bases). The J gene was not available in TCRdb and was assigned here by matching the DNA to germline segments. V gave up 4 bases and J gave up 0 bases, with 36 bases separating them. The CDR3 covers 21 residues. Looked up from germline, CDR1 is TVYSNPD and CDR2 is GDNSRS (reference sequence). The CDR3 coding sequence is TGTGCCTCCACCCACTTCCTACTCGGTTTAACGGGGGATACCTACACCGATAAACTCATCTTT. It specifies CASTHFLLGLTGDTYTDKLIF.

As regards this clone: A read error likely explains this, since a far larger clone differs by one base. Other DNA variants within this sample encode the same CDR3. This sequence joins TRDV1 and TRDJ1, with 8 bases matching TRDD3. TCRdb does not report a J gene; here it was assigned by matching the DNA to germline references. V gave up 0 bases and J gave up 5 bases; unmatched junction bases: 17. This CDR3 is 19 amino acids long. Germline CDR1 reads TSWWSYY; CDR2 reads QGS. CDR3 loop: CALGELRPTGGIRSDKLIF. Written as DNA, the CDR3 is TGTGCTCTTGGGGAACTACGGCCTACAGGAGGGATACGCAGTGATAAACTCATCTTT.

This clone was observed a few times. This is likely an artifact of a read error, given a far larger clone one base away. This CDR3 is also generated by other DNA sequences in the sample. CDR3 in DNA: TGTGCTCTTGGGCTTAGCCCCACCGCAACCGTCAAACTCATCTTT. This sequence encodes CALGLSPTATVKLIF. The gene calls are TRDV1 and TRDJ1, with unresolved D. The J gene was not available in TCRdb and was assigned here by matching the DNA to germline segments. The CDR3 has 15 residues. V shed 5 bases and J shed 8 bases, with 21 bases lying between them. Per the germline V gene, CDR1 is TSWWSYY and CDR2 is QGS.

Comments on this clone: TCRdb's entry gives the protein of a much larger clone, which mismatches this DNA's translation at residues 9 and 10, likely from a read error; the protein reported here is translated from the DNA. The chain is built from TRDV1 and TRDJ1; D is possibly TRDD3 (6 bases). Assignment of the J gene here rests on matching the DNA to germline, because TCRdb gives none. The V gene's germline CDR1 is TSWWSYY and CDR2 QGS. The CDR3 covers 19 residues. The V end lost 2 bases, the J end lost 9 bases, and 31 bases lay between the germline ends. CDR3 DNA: TGTGCTCTTGGGGAATTCTCTAAAGGACTCCGTACTGGGTTTAAGGAACTCATCTTT. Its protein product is CALGEFSKGLRTGFKELIF.

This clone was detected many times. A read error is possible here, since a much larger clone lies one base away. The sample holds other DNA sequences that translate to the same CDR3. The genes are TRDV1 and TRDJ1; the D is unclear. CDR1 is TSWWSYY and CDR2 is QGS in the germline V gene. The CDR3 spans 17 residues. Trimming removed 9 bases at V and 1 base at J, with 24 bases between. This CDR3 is CALAGPPVPLPTDKLIF. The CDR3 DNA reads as TGTGCTCTCGCTGGTCCTCCGGTCCCTTTGCCCACCGATAAACTCATCTTT.

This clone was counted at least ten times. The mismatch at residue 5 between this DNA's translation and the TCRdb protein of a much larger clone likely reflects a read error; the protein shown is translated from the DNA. CDR3 sequence reads: CAFSGPSYLLGDPPITDKLIF. CDR3 nucleotide sequence: TGTGCCTTTAGTGGGCCTTCCTACTTGCTGGGGGACCCTCCTATCACCGATAAACTCATCTTT. The gene calls are TRDV3 and TRDJ1, with D possibly matching TRDD2 (9 bases). CDR1 and CDR2 (germline): TVYSNPD, GDNSRS (reference sequence). V was shortened by 0 bases and J by 1 base, with 33 bases between the two germline ends. This CDR3 region has 21 residues. Full variable domain (rest looked up from reference TRDV3 and TRDJ1): CDKVTQSSPDQTVASGSEVVLLCTYDTVYSNPDLFWYRIRPDYSFQFVFYGDNSRSEGADFTQGRFSVKHILTQKAFHLVISPVRTEDSATYYCAFSGPSYLLGDPPITDKLIFGKGTRVTVEP.

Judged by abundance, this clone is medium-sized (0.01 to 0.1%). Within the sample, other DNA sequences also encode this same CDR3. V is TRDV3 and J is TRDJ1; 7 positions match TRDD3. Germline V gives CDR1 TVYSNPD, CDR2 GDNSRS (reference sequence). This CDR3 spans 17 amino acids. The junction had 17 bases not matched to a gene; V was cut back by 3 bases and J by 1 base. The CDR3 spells CALNGGTRYLFTDKLIF. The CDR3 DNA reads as TGTGCCTTAAATGGGGGAACCCGATACTTATTCACCGATAAACTCATCTTT.

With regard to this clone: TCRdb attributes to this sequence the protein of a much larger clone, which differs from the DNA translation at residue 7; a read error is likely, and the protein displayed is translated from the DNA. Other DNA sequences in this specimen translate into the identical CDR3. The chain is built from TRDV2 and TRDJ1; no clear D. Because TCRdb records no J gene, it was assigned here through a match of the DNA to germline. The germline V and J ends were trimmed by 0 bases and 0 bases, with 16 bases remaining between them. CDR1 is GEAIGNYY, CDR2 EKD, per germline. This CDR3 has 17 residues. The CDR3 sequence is CACDTVRQPDHTDKLIF. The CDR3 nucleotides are TGTGCCTGTGACACCGTGAGACAGCCAGACCACACCGATAAACTCATCTTT.

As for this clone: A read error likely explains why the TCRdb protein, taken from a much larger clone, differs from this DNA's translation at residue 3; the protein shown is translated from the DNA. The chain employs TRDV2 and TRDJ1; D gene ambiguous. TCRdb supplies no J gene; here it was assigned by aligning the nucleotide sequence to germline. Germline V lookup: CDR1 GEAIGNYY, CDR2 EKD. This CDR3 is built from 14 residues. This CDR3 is CASDTLATTDKLIF. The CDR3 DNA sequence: TGTGCCAGTGACACCCTCGCTACGACCGATAAACTCATCTTT.

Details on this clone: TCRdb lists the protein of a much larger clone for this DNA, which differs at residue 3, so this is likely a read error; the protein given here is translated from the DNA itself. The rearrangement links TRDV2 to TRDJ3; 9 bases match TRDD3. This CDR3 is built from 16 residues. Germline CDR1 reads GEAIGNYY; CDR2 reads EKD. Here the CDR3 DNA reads TGTGCCCGTGACGAACTGGGGGAACTCGGCACCCGACAGATGTTTTTC. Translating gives CARDELGELGTRQMFF.

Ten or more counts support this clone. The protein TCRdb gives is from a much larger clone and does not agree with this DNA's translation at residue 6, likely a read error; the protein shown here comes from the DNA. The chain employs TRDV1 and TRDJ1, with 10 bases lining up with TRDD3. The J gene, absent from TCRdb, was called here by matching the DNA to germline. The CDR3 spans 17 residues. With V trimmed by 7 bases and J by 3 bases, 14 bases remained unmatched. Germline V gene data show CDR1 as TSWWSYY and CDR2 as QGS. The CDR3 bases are TGTGCTCTTGCGACTCCCCTACGGGGGATACGATCCGATAAACTCATCTTT. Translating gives CALATPLRGIRSDKLIF.

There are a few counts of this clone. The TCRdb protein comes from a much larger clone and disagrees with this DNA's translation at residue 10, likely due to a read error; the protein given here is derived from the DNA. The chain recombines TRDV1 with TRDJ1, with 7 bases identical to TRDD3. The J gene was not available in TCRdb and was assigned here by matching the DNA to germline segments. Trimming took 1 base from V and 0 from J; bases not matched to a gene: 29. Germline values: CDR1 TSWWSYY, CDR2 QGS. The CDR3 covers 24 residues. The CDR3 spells CALGERDTSEILTPDGVNTDKLIF. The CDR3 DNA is TGTGCTCTTGGGGAACGGGATACAAGCGAGATACTAACCCCCGATGGAGTTAACACCGATAAACTCATCTTT.

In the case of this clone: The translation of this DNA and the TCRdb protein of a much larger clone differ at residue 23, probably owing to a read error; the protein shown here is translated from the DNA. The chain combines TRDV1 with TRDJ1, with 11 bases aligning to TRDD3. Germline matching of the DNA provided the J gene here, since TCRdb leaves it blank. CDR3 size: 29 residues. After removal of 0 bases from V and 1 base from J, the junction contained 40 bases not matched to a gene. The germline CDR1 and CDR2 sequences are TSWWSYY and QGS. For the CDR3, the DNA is TGTGCTCTTGGGGAACTACAGAGGGACCTACGACCTAGTCCCCTGGGGGATACATGGGTTTTTAAGAGCACCGATAAACTCATCTTT. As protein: CALGELQRDLRPSPLGDTWVFKSTDKLIF.

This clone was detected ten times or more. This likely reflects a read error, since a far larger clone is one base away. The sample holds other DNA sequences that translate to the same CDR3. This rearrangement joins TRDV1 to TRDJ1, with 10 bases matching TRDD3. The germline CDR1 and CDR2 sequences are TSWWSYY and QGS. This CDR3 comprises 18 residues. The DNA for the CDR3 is TGTGCTCTTGGTATTCACGACCATGGGGGGGATACGAACGATAAGCTCATCTTT. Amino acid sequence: CALGIHDHGGDTNDKLIF.

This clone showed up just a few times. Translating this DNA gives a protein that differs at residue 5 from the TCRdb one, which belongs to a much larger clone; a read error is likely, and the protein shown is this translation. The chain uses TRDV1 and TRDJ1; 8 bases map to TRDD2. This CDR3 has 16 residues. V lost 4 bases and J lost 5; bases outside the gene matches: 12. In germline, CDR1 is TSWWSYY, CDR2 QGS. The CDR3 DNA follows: TGTGCTCTTGGGGGAACATCTTCCTACAGCACTGATAAACTCATCTTT. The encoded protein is CALGGTSSYSTDKLIF.

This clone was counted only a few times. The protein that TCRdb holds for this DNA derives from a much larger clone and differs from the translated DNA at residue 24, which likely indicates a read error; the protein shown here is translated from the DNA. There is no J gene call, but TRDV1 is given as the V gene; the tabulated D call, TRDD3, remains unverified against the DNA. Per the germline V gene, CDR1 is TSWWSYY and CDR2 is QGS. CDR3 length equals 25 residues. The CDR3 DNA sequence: TGTGCTCTTGGGGAAATCTACATCCCTTCCTATATTTTCTTCTGGGGGATACTTGTCACCGATAAACTCACCTTT. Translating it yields CALGEIYIPSYIFFWGILVTDKLTF.

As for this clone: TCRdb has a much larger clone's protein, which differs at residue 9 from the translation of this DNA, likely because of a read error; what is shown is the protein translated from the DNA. The CDR3 coding sequence is TGTGCTCTTGGGGAAGTGAATTTCCACCCCGGGATTCTGACCGATAAACTCATCTTT. Translating it yields CALGEVNFHPGILTDKLIF. The rearrangement uses TRDV1 and TRDJ1; possibly TRDD3 for D (5 bases). Matching the DNA to germline supplied the J gene, which TCRdb does not give. The CDR3 covers 19 residues. V was trimmed by 2 bases and J by 2 bases, leaving 24 bases between them. Germline CDR1 TSWWSYY, CDR2 QGS.

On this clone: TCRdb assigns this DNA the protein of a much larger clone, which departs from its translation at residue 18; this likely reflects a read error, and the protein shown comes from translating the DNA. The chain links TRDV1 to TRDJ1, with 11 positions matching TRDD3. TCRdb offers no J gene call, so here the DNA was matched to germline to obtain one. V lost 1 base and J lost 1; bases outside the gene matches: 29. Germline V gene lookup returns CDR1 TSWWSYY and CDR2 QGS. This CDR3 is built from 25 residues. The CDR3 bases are TGTGCTCTTGGGGAACAAGCCTTCCTAAGCTTTATACTGGGGGATATCGGGTCAGGCACCGATAAACTCATCTTT. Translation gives CALGEQAFLSFILGDIGSGTDKLIF.

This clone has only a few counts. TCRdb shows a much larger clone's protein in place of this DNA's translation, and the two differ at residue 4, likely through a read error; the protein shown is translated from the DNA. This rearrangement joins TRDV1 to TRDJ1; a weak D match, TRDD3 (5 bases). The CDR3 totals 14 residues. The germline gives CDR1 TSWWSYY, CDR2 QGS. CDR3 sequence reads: CALREDRGDDKLIF. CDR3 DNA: TGTGCTCTTAGGGAGGATAGAGGGGACGATAAACTCATCTTT.

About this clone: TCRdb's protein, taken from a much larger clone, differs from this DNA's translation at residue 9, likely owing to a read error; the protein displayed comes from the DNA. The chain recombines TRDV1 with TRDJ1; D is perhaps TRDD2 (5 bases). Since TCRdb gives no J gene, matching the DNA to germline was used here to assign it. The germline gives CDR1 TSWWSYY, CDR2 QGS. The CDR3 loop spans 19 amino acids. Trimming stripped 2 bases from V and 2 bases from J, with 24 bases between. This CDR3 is CALGESGPSVVLQTDKLIF. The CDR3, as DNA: TGTGCTCTTGGGGAATCGGGGCCCTCGGTCGTCCTTCAAACCGATAAACTCATCTTT.